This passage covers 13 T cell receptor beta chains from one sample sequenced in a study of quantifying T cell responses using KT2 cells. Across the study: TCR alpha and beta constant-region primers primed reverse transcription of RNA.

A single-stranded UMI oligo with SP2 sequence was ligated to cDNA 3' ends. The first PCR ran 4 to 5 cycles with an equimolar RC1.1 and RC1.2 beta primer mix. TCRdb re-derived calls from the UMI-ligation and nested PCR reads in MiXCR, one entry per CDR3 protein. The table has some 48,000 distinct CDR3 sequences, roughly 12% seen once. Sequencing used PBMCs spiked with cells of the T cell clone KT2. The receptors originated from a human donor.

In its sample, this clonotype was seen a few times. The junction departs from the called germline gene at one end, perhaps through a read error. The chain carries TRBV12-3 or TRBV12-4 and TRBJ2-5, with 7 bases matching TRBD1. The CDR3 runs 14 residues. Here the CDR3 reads CASSLAGSWTGPIF. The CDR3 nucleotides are TGTGCCAGCAGTTTAGCGGGGTCATGGACAGGTCCGATCTTC.

CDR3 nucleotide sequence: TGTGCCAGCAGCCCAACGGACCCGGGTGGGGAGACCCAGTACTTC. This gives the protein CASSPTDPGGETQYF. V gene TRBV14 combines with J gene TRBJ2-5; D gene uncertain. This CDR3 comprises 15 residues. Trimming removed 4 bases from V and 5 bases from J, with 17 bases in between. CDR1 SGHDN and CDR2 FVKESK come from the germline V gene.

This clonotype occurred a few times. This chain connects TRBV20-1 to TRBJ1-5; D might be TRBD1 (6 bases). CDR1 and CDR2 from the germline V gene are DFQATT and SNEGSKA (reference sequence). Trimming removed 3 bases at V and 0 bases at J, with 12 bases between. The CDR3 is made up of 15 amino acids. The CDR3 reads CSASGPGASNQPQHF. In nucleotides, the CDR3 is TGCAGTGCTAGTGGGCCGGGGGCTAGCAATCAGCCCCAGCATTTT.

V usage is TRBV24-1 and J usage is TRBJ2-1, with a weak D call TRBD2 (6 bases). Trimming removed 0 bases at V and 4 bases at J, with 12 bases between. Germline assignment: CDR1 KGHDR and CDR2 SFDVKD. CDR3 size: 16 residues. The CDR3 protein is CATSDLRAGQYNEQFF. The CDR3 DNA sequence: TGTGCCACCAGTGATTTGAGAGCGGGCCAATACAATGAGCAGTTCTTC.

The CDR3 DNA reads TGTGCCAGCAGCTTGAGGGGCCAGCCCCAGCATTTT. Residues: CASSLRGQPQHF. V usage is TRBV5-4 and J usage is TRBJ1-5; D perhaps matches TRBD1 (5 bases). The V end was cut by 1 base, the J end by 7 bases, with 6 bases between. The CDR3 has 12 amino acids. Germline values: CDR1 SGHNT, CDR2 YYREEE (reference sequence).

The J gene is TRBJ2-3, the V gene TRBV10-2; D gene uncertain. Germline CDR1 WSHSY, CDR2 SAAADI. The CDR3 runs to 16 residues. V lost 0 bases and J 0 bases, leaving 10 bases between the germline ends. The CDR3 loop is CASSESLRLSTDTQYF. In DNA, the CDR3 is TGCGCCAGCAGTGAGTCTCTGAGATTAAGCACAGATACGCAGTATTTT.

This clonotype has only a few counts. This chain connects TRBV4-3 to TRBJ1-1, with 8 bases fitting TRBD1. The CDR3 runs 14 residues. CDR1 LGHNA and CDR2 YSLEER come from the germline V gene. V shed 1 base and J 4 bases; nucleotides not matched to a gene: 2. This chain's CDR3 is CASSQVQGATEAFF. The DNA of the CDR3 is TGCGCCAGCAGCCAAGTCCAGGGGGCCACTGAAGCTTTCTTT.

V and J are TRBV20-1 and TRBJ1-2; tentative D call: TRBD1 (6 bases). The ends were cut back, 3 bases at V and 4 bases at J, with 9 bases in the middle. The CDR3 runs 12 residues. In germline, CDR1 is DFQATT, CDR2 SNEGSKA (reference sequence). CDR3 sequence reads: CSARGRGYGYTF. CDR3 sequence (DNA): TGCAGTGCTAGGGGCAGGGGCTATGGCTACACCTTC.

The CDR3 DNA is TGTGCCAGTCAGACGGGACATCCGAACACTGAAGCTTTCTTT. Translation gives CASQTGHPNTEAFF. This chain uses TRBV5-5 with TRBJ1-1, with D possibly being TRBD1 (6 bases). This CDR3 has 14 amino acids. Trimming stripped 8 bases from V and 1 base from J, with 15 bases between. Looked up from germline, CDR1 is SGHKS and CDR2 is YYEKEE (reference sequence).

The CDR3 DNA reads as TGCAGCGTTGAAGACCCAAAGACAGAGAACTATGGCTACACCTTC. Translating gives CSVEDPKTENYGYTF. The V gene is TRBV29-1, the J gene TRBJ1-2; tentatively, D is TRBD1 (5 bases). The CDR3 totals 15 residues. Germline loops: CDR1 SQVTM, CDR2 ANQGSEA. Trimming removed 0 bases from V and 2 bases from J, with 13 bases in between. Full variable domain (rest looked up from reference TRBV29-1 and TRBJ1-2): SAVISQKPSRDICQRGTSLTIQCQVDSQVTMMFWYRQQPGQSLTLIATANQGSEATYESGFVIDKFPISRPNLTFSTLTVSNMSPEDSSIYLCSVEDPKTENYGYTFGSGTRLTVV.

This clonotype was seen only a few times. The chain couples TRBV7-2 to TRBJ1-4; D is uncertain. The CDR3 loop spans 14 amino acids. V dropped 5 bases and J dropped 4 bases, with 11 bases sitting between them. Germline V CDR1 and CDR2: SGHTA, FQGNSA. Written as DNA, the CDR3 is TGTGCCAGCAGCCTACGGGAGGGTAATGAAAAACTGTTTTTT. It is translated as CASSLREGNEKLFF.

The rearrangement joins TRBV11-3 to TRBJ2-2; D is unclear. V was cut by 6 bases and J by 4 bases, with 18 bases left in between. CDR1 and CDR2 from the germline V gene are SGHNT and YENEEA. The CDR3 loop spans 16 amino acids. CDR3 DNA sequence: TGTGCCAGCAGTCCTTCGTTGGTAGCCGGCACCGGGGAGCTGTTTTTT. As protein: CASSPSLVAGTGELFF.

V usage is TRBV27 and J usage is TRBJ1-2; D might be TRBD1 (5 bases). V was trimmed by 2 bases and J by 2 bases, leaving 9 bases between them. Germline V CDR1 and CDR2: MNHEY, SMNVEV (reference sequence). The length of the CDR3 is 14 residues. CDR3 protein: CASSLKGFNYGYTF. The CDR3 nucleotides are TGTGCCAGCAGTTTAAAGGGGTTCAACTATGGCTACACCTTC.